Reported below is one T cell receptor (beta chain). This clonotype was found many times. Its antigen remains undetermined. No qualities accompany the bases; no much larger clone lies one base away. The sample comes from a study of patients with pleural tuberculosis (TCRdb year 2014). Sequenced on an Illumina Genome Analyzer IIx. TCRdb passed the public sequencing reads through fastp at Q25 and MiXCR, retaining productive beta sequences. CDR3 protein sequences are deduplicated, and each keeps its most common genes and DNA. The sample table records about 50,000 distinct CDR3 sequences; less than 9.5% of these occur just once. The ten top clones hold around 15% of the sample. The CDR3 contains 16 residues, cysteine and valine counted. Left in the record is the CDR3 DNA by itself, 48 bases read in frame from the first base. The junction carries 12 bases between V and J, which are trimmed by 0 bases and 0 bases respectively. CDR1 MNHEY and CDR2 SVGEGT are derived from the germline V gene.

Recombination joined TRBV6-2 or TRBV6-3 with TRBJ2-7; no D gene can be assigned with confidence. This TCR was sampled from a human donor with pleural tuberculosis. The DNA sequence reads TGTGCCAGCAGTTACTCACCAGTGGGCGACTCCTACGAGCAGTACGTC. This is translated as CASSYSPVGDSYEQYV.